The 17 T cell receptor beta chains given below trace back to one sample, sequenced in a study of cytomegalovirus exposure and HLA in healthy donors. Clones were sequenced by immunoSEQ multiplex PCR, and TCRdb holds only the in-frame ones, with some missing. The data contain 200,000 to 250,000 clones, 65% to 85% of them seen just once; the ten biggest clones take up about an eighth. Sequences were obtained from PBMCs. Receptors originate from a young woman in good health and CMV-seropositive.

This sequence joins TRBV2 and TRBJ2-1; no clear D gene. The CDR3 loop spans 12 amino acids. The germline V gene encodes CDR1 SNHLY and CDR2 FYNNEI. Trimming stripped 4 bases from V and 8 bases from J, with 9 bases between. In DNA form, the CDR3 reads TGTGCCAGCAGTGTACTCGTGGATGAGCAGTTCTTC. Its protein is CASSVLVDEQFF. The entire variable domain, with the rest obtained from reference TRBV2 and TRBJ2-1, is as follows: EPEVTQTPSHQVTQMGQEVILRCVPISNHLYFYWYRQILGQKVEFLVSFYNNEISEKSEIFDDQFSVERPDGSNFTLKIRSTKLEDSAMYFCASSVLVDEQFFGPGTRLTVL.

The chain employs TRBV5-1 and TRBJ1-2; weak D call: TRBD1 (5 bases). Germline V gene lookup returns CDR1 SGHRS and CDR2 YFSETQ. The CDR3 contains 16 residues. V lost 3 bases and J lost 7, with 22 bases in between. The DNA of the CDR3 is TGCGCCAGCAGCTATACTGCGGACACCCGTTCGGGTGGCTACACCTTC. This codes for CASSYTADTRSGGYTF.

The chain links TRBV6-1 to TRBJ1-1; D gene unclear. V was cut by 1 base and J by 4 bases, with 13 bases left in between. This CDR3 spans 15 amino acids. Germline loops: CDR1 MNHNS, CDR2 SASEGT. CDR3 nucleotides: TGTGCCAGCAGTGAAGGTCTAGGGCGTGGCACTGAAGCTTTCTTT. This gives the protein CASSEGLGRGTEAFF.

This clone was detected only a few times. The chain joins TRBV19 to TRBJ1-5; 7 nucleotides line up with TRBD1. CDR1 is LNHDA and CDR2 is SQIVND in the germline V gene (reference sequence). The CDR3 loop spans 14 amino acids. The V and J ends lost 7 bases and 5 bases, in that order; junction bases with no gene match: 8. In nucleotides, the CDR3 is TGTGCCAGTAACATAGGACAGGTGGATCAGCCCCAGCATTTT. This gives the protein CASNIGQVDQPQHF. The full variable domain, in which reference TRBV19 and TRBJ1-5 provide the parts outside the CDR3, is DGGITQSPKYLFRKEGQNVTLSCEQNLNHDAMYWYRQDPGQGLRLIYYSQIVNDFQKGDIAEGYSVSREKKESFPLTVTSAQKNPTAFYLCASNIGQVDQPQHFGDGTRLSIL.

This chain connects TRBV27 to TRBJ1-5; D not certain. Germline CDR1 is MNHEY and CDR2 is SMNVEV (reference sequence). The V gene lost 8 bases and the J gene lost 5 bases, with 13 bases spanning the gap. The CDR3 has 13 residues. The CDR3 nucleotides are TGTGCCAGCGGATTCAAAGAGGATCAGCCCCAGCATTTT. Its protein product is CASGFKEDQPQHF.

CDR3 in DNA: TGTGCCAGCAGCTCCCAGCACCTCAATCAGCCCCAGCATTTT. Encoded protein: CASSSQHLNQPQHF. This chain connects TRBV6-5 to TRBJ1-5; D not resolved. The CDR3 is 14 residues long. V lost 6 bases and J 3 bases, leaving 12 bases between the germline ends. Germline V CDR1 and CDR2: MNHEY, SVGAGI.

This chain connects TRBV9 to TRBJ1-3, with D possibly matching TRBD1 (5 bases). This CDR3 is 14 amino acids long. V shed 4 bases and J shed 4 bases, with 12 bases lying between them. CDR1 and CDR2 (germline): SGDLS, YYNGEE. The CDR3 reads CASSTDSGGNTIYF. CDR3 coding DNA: TGTGCCAGCAGCACAGACAGTGGAGGAAACACCATATATTTT. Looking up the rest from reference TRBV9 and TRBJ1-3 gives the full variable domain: DSGVTQTPKHLITATGQRVTLRCSPRSGDLSVYWYQQSLDQGLQFLIQYYNGEERAKGNILERFSAQQFPDLHSELNLSSLELGDSALYFCASSTDSGGNTIYFGEGSWLTVV.

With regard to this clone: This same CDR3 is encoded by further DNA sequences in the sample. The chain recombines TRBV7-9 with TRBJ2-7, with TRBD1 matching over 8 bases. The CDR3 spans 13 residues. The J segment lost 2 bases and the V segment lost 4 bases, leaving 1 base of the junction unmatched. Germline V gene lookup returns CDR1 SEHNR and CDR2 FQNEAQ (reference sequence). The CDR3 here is CASSSQGAYEQYF. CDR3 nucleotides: TGTGCCAGCAGCTCACAGGGGGCCTACGAGCAGTACTTC. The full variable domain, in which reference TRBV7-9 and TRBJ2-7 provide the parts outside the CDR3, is DTGVSQNPRHKITKRGQNVTFRCDPISEHNRLYWYRQTLGQGPEFLTYFQNEAQLEKSRLLSDRFSAERPKGSFSTLEIQRTEQGDSAMYLCASSSQGAYEQYFGPGTRLTVT.

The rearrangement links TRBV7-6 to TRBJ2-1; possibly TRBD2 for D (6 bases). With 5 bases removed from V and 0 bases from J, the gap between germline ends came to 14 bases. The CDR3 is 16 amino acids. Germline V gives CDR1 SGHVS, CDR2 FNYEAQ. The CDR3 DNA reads TGTGCCAGCAGCACCCCAGCCGGGAGCTCCTACAATGAGCAGTTCTTC. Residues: CASSTPAGSSYNEQFF.

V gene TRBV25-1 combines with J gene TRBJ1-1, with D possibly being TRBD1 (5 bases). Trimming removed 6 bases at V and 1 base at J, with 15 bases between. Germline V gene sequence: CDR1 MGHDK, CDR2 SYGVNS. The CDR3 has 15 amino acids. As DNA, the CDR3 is TGTGCCAGCAGCCGGGGGGTTTGGGGGAACACTGAAGCTTTCTTT. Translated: CASSRGVWGNTEAFF.

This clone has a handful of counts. Here the CDR3 reads CAISDGTRLVEQFF. The CDR3 DNA follows: TGTGCCATCAGTGATGGGACTAGATTGGTCGAGCAGTTCTTC. This rearrangement joins TRBV10-3 to TRBJ2-1; TRBD2 matches at 8 bases. Looked up from germline, CDR1 is ENHRY and CDR2 is SYGVKD. This CDR3 comprises 14 residues. J lost 10 bases, V lost 3 bases, and 8 bases had no gene match.

The CDR3 loop reads CASSIRDSPAGQYF. CDR3 DNA sequence: TGTGCCAGCAGCATAAGGGACAGCCCTGCCGGGCAGTACTTC. The chain uses TRBV21-1 and TRBJ2-7; the tabulated D call, TRBD1, remains unverified against the DNA. TRBV21-1 corresponds to a pseudogene. The CDR3 extends over 14 amino acids.

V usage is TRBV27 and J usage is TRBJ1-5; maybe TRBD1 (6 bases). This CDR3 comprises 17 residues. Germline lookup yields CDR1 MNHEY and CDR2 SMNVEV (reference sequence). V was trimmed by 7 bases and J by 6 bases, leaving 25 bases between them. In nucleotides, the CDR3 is TGTGCCAGCACCGAGGGATTCCGGTGGGGGGCGGCTCAGCCCCAGCATTTT. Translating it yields CASTEGFRWGAAQPQHF.

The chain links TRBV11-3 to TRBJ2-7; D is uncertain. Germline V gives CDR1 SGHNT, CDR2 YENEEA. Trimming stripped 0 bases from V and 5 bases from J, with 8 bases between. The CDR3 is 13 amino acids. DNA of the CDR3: TGTGCCAGCAGCTTAGAATCCCAGAACGAGCAGTACTTC. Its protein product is CASSLESQNEQYF.

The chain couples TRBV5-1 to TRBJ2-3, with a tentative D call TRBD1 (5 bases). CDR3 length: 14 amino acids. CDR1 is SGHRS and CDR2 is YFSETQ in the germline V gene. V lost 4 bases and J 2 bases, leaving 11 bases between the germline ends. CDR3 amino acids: CASSLRQTTDTQYF. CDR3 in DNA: TGCGCCAGCAGCCTAAGACAGACCACAGATACGCAGTATTTT.

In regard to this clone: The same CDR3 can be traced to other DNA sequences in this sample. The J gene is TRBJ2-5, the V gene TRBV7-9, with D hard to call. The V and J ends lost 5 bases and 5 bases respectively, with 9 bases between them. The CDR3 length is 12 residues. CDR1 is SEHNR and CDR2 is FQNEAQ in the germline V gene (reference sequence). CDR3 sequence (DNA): TGTGCCAGCAGCCCCGGGCAGGAGACCCAGTACTTC. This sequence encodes CASSPGQETQYF.

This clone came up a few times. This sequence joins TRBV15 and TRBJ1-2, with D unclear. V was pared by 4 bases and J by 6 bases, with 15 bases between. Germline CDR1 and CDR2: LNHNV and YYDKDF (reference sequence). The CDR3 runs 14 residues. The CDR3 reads CATSTQVVVHGYTF. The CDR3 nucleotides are TGTGCCACCAGCACACAAGTTGTGGTGCATGGCTACACCTTC.